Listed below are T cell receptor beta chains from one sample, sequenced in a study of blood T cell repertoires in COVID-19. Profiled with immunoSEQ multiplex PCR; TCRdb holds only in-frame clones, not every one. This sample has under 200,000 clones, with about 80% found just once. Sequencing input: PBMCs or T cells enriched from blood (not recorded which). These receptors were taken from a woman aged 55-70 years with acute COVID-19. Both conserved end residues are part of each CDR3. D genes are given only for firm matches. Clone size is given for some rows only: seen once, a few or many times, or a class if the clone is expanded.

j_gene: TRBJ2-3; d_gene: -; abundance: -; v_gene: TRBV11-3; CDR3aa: CASSFQGSDTQYF; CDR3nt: TGTGCCAGCAGCTTCCAGGGTTCAGATACGCAGTATTTT
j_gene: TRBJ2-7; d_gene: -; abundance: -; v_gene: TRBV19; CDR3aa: CASSIDRLSSYEQYF; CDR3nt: TGTGCCAGTAGTATCGACAGGTTAAGCTCCTACGAGCAGTACTTC
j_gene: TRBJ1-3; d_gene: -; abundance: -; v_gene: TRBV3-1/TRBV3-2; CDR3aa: CASSPRVGAGNTIYF; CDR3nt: TGTGCCAGCAGCCCGCGCGTCGGAGCTGGAAACACCATATATTTT
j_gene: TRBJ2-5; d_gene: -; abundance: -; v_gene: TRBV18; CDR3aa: CASSPNSVETQYF; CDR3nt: TGTGCCAGCTCACCAAATAGCGTGGAGACCCAGTACTTC
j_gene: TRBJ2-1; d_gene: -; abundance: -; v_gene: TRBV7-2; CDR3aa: CASSLLANTGNEQFF; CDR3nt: TGTGCCAGCAGCCTTCTAGCGAATACGGGGAATGAGCAGTTCTTC
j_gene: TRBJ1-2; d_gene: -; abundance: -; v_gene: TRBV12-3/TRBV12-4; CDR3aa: CASSFAGWGYTF; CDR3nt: TGTGCCAGCAGTTTCGCGGGCTGGGGCTACACCTTC
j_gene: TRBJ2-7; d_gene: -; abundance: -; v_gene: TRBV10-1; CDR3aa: CASSEGPNSYEQYF; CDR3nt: TGCGCCAGCAGTGAGGGGCCGAATTCCTACGAGCAGTACTTC
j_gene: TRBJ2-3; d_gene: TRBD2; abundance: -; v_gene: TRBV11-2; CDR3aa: CASSPGQGLAGGTDTQYF; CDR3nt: TGTGCCAGCAGCCCGGGACAGGGACTAGCGGGGGGCACAGATACGCAGTATTTT
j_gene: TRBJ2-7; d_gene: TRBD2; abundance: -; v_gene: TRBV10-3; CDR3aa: CAIRKTSGPYEQYF; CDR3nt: TGTGCCATCAGGAAGACTAGCGGACCCTACGAGCAGTACTTC
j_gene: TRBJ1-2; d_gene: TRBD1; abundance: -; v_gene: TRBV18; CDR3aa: CASSPNSDRVNYGYTF; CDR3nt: TGTGCCAGCTCACCGAACTCCGACAGGGTAAACTATGGCTACACCTTC
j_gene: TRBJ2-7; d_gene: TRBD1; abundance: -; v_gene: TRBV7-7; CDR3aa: CASSLRPVTGGPYEQYF; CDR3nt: TGTGCCAGCAGCTTAAGGCCAGTGACAGGGGGCCCGTACGAGCAGTACTTC
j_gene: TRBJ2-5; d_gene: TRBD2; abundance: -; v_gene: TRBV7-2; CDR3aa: CASSSPLAGGPSQETQYF; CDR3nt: TGTGCCAGCAGCTCGCCACTAGCGGGGGGGCCGAGCCAAGAGACCCAGTACTTC
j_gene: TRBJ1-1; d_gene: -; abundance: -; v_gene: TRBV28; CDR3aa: CASPGQQEMNTEAFF; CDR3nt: TGTGCCAGCCCAGGGCAACAGGAAATGAACACTGAAGCTTTCTTT
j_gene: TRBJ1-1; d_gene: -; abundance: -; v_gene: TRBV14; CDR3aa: CASSQDQGQTNTEAFF; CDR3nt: TGTGCCAGCAGCCAAGATCAGGGACAAACGAACACTGAAGCTTTCTTT
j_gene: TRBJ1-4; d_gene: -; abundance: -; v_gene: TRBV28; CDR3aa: CASSPQGRPNEKLFF; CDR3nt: TGTGCCAGCAGTCCCCAGGGCAGGCCTAATGAAAAACTGTTTTTT
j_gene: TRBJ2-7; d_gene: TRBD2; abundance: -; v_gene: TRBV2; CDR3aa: CASFGLGSYEQYF; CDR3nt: TGTGCCAGCTTTGGACTAGGATCCTACGAGCAGTACTTC
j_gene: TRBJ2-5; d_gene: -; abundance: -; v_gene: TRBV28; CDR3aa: CASRRAGGETQYF; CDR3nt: TGTGCCAGCAGGAGGGCTGGGGGGGAGACCCAGTACTTC
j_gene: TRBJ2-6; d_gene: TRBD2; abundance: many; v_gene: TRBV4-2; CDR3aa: CASSRLAGVSGANVLTF; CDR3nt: TGTGCCAGCAGCCGTCTAGCGGGCGTCTCTGGGGCCAACGTCCTGACTTTC
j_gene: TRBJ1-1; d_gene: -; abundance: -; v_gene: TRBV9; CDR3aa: CASSVGGRGHTEAFF; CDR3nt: TGTGCCAGCAGCGTAGGAGGCAGGGGACACACTGAAGCTTTCTTT